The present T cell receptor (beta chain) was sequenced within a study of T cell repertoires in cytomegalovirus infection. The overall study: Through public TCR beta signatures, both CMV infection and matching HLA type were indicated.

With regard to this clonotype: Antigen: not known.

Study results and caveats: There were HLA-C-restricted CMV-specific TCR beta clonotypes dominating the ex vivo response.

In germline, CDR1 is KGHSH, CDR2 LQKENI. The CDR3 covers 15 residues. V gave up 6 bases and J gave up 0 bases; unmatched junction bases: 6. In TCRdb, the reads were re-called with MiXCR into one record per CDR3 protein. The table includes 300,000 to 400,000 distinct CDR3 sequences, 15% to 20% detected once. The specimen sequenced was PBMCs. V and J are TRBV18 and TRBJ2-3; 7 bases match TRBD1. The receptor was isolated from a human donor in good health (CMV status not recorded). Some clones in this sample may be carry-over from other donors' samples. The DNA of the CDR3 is TGTGCCAGCTCTCCAGGGGGAATGAGCACAGATACGCAGTATTTT. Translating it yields CASSPGGMSTDTQYF.